This TCR beta chain was captured in a study of neurological immune-mediated disorders. Broader study findings: The phylogenetic placement of 18 of 34 multiple sclerosis patients' repertoires in one related-CDR3 cluster constitutes a possible signature.

This clonotype was detected ten times or more. Its specificity is not known. Germline V gene lookup returns CDR1 DFQATT and CDR2 SNEGSKA (reference sequence). There are 17 residues in the CDR3. The ends lost 0 bases at V and 5 bases at J; junction bases unmatched: 14. The team produced cDNA through 5'RACE using 10-nucleotide random UMIs. From 15-18 subjects, every sequencing run obtained over 170 million TCR-beta sequences. Each CDR3 protein is one row after TCRdb ran MiXCR on the 5' RACE reads. The sample includes about 66,000 distinct CDR3 sequences, under 5% of them seen just once. This TCR was recovered from a man younger than 45 with multiple sclerosis. The chain uses TRBV20-1 and TRBJ2-5; 8 positions agree with TRBD1. Sequenced: PBMCs. The CDR3 DNA reads TGCAGTGCTAGAGATCCTTTCGAGACAGGGGTAATGGAGACCCAGTACTTC. Translation gives CSARDPFETGVMETQYF.